Sequencing of this T cell receptor beta chain was carried out in a study of blood T cells in healthy people across ages. The CDR3 has 12 amino acids. Germline lookup yields CDR1 SGDLS and CDR2 YYNGEE. Comment on this clonotype: At one boundary the junction diverges from the germline segment, which might be a read error.

Together with a sample-barcoded 5' primer, a J-beta primer mix was included in a second PCR lasting roughly 6 to 12 cycles. TCRdb re-derived calls from the 5' RACE reads in MiXCR, one entry per CDR3 protein. The sample includes around 700,000 distinct CDR3 sequences, approximately 25% of them seen just once. The sample was also linked to a second study, of T cells of mothers and their children.

The sample consisted of blood. The receptor was derived from a boy aged 10-17 years in good health. V gene TRBV9 combines with J gene TRBJ2-7; D gene ambiguous. CDR3 amino acids: CASSVVGDPLRF. The CDR3 region has the DNA TGTGCCAGCAGCGTAGTAGGAGATCCCCTCAGGTTC.